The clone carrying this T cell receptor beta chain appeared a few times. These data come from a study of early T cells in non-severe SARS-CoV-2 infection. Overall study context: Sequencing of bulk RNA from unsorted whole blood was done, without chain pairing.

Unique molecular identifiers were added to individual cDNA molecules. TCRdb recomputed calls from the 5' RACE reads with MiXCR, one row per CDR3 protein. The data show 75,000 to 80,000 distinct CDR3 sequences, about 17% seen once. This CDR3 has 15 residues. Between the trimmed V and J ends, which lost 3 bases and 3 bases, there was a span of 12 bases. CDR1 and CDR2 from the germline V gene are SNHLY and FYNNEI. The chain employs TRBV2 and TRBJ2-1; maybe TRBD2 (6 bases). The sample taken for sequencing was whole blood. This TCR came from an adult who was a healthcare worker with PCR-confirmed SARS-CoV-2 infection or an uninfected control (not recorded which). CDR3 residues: CASSDGGTHYNEQFF. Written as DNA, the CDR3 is TGTGCCAGCAGTGATGGGGGGACCCACTACAATGAGCAGTTCTTC.